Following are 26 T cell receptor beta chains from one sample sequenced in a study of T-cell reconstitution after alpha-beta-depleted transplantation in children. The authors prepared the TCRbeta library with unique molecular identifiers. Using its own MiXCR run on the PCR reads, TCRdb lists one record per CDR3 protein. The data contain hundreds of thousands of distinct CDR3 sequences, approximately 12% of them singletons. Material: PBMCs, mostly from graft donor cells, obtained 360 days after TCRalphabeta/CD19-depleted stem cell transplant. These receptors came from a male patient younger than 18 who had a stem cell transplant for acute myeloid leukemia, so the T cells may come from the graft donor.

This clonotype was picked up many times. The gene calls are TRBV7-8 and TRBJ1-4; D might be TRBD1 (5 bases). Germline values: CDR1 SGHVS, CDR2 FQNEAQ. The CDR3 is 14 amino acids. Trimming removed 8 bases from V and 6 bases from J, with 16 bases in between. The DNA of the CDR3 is TGTGCCAGCTCGCGGGGGGGAGGTGATGAAAAACTGTTTTTT. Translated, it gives CASSRGGGDEKLFF.

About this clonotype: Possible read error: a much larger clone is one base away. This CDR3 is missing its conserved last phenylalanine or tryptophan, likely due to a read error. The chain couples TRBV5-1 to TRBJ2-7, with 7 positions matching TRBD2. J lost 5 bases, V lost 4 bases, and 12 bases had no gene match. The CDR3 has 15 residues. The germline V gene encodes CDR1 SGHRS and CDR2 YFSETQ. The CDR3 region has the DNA TGCGCCAGCAGCCCAACATCCGGGAGGACTCACGAGCAGTACTCC. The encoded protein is CASSPTSGRTHEQYS.

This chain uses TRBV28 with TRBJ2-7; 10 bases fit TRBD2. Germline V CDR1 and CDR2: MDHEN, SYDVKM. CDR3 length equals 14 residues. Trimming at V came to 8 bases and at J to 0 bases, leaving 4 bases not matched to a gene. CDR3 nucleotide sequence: TGTGCCAGCCTTCCTAGCGGGAGCTCCTACGAGCAGTACTTC. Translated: CASLPSGSSYEQYF.

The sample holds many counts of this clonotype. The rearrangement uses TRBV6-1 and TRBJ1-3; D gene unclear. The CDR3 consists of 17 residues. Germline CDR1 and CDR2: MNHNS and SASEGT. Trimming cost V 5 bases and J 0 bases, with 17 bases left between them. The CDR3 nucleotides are TGTGCCAGCAGTATCTGGCGGGAGAATTACTCTGGAAACACCATATATTTT. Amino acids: CASSIWRENYSGNTIYF.

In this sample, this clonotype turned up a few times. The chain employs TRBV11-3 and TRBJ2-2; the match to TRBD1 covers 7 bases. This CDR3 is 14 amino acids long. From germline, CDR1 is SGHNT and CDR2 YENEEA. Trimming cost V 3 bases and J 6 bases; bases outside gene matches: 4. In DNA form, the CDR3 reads TGTGCCAGCAGCTTCGATGGGACAGCCGGGGAGCTGTTTTTT. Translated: CASSFDGTAGELFF.

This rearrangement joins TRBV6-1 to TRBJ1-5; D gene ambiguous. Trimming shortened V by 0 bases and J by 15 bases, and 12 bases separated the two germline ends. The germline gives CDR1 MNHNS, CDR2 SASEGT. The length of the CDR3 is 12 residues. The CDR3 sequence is CASSEAERVGHF. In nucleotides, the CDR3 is TGTGCCAGCAGTGAAGCGGAAAGAGTAGGGCATTTT.

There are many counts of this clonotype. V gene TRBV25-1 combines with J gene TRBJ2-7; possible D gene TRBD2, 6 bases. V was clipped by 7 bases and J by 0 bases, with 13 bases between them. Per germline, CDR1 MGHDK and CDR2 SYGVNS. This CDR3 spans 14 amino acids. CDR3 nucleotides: TGTGCCAGCACCCGGGGAGGCGTCTCCTACGAGCAGTACTTC. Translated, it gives CASTRGGVSYEQYF.

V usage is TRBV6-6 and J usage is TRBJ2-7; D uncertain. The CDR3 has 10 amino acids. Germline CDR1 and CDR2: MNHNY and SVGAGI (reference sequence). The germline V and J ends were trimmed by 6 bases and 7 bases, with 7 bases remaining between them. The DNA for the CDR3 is TGTGCCAGCAGGCCGCGTGAGCAGTACTTC. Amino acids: CASRPREQYF.

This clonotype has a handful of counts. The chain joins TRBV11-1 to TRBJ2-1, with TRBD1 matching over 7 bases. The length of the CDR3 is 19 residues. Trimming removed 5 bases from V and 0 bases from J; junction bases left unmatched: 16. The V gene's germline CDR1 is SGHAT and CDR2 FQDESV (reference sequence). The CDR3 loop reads CASSAPHRDSGSSYNEQFF. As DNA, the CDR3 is TGTGCCAGCAGCGCCCCCCACCGGGACAGTGGGAGCTCCTACAATGAGCAGTTCTTC.

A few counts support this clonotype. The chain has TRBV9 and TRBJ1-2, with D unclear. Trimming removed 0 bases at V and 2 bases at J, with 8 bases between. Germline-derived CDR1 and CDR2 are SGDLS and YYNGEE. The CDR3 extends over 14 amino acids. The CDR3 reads CASSVEARNYGYTF. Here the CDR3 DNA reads TGTGCCAGCAGCGTAGAAGCCAGGAACTATGGCTACACCTTC.

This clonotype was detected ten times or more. The CDR3 DNA is TGCGCCAGCAGCTTGGGGTCTAGCGGGGAACCAGTTTGCGAGCAGTACTTC. Encoded protein: CASSLGSSGEPVCEQYF. J is TRBJ2-7 and V is TRBV5-1, with 9 bases fitting TRBD2. Germline CDR1 and CDR2: SGHRS and YFSETQ. V shed 0 bases, J shed 6 bases, and the junction held 13 bases outside the gene matches. This CDR3 spans 17 amino acids.

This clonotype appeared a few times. CDR3 coding DNA: TGTGCCAGCAGCCCGGGGACTGACTACAATGAGCAGTTCTTC. As protein: CASSPGTDYNEQFF. The chain recombines TRBV7-6 with TRBJ2-1; tentative D call: TRBD2 (6 bases). This CDR3 region has 14 residues. The germline V gene encodes CDR1 SGHVS and CDR2 FNYEAQ. The V and J ends lost 5 bases and 3 bases respectively, with 11 bases between them.

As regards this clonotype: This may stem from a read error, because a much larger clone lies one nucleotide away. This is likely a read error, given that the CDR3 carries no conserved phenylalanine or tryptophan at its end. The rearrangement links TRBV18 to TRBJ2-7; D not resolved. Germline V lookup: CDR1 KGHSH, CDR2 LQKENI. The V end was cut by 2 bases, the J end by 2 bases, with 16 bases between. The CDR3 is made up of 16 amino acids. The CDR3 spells CASSPLIGLSTYEQYS. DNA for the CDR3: TGTGCCAGCTCACCATTAATCGGGCTCAGCACCTACGAGCAGTACTCC.

The CDR3 bases are TGTGCCAGCAGTTTAGTGGTGACAGGGGCAGGCTACACCTTC. It encodes CASSLVVTGAGYTF. The V and J genes are TRBV12-3 or TRBV12-4 and TRBJ1-2, with 8 nucleotides matching TRBD1. The CDR3 is 14 amino acids. The V segment lost 1 base and the J segment 8 bases; nucleotides outside the gene matches: 6.

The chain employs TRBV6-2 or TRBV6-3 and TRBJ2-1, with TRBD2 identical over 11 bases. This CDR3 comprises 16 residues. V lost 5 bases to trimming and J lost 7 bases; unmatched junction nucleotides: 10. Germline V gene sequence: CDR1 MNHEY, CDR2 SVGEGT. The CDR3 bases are TGTGCCAGCAGTCCCCGGGGGGTAGCGGGAGGGAATGAGCAGTTCTTC. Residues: CASSPRGVAGGNEQFF.

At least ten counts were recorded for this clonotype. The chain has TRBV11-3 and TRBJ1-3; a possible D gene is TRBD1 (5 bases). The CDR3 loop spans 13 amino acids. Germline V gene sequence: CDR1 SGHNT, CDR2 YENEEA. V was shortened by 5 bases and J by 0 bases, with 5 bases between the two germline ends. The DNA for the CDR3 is TGTGCCAGCAGCGGGGGCTCTGGAAACACCATATATTTT. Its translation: CASSGGSGNTIYF.

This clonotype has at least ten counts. The CDR3 loop is CASSYSRGMSTDTQYF. The CDR3 nucleotides are TGTGCCAGCAGTTACTCGAGGGGCATGAGCACAGATACGCAGTATTTT. J is TRBJ2-3 and V is TRBV6-5; D is possibly TRBD1 or TRBD2 (5 bases each). The CDR3 covers 16 residues. Trimming took 0 bases from V and 0 from J, leaving 10 bases between them. Germline CDR1 is MNHEY and CDR2 is SVGAGI.

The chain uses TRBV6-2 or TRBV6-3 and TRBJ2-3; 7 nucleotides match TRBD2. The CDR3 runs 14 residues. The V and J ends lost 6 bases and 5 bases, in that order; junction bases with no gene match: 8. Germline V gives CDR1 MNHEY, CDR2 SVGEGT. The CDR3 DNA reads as TGTGCCAGCAGAGCGGGACCCGAGAAAGATACGCAGTATTTT. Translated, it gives CASRAGPEKDTQYF.

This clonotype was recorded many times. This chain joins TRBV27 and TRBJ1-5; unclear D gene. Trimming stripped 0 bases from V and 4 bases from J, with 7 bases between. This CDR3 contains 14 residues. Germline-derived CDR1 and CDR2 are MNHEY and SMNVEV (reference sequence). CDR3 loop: CASSLSMGNQPQHF. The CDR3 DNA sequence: TGTGCCAGCAGTTTATCGATGGGGAATCAGCCCCAGCATTTT.

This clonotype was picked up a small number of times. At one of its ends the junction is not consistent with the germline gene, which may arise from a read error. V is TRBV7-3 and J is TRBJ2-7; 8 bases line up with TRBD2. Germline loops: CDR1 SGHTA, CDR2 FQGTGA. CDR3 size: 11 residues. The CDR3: CYSGVHYEQYF. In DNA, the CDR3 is TGCTATAGCGGGGTCCACTACGAGCAGTACTTC.

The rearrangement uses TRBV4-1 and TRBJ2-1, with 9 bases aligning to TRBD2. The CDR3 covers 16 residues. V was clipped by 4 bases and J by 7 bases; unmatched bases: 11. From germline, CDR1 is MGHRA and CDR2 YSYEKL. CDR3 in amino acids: CASSRWGSGSSNEQFF. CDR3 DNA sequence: TGCGCCAGCAGCCGATGGGGTAGCGGGAGCAGTAATGAGCAGTTCTTC.

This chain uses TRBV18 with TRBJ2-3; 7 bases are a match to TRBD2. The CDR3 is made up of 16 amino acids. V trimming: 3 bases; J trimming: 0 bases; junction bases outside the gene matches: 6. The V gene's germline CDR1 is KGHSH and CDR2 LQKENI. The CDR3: CASSPRGTTSTDTQYF. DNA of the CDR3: TGTGCCAGCTCACCGCGGGGGACCACTAGCACAGATACGCAGTATTTT. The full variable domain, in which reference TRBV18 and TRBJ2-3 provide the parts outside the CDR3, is NAGVMQNPRHLVRRRGQEARLRCSPMKGHSHVYWYRQLPEEGLKFMVYLQKENIIDESGMPKERFSAEFPKEGPSILRIQQVVRGDSAAYFCASSPRGTTSTDTQYFGPGTRLTVL.

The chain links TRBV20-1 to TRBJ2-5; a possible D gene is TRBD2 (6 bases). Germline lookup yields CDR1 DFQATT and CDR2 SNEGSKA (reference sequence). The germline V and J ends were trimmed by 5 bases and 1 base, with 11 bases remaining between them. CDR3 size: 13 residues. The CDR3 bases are TGCAGTGCTGGCCGGGGGTTCCAAGAGACCCAGTACTTC. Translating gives CSAGRGFQETQYF.

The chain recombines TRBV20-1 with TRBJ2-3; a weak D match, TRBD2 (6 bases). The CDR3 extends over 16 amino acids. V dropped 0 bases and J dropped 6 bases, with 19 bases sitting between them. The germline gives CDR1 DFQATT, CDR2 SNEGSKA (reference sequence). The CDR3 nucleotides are TGCAGTGCTAGAGATTGGAGTAGCGGAGCAGACGATACGCAGTATTTT. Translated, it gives CSARDWSSGADDTQYF.

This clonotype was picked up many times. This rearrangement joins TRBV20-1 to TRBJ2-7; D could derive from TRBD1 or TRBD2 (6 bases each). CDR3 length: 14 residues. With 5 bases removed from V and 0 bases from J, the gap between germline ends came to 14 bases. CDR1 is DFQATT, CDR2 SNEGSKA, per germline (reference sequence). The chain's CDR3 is CSAGGTPNSYEQYF. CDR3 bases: TGCAGTGCTGGGGGGACACCGAACTCCTACGAGCAGTACTTC.

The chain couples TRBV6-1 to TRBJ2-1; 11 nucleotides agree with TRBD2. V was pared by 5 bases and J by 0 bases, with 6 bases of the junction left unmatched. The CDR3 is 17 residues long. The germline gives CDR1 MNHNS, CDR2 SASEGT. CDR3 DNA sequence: TGTGCCAGCAGTCGGGGACTAGCGGATATCTCCTACAATGAGCAGTTCTTC. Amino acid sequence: CASSRGLADISYNEQFF.